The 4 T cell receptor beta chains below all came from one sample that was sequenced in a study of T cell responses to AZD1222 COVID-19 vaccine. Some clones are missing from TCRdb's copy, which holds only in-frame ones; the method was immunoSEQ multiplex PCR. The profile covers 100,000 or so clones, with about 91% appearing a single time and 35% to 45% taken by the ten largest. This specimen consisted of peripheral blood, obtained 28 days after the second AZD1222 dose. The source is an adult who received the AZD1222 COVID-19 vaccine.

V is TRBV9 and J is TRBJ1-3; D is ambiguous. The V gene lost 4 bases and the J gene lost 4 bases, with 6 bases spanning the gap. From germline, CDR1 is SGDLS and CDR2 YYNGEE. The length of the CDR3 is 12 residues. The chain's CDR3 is CASSPGGNTIYF. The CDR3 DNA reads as TGTGCCAGCAGCCCCGGGGGAAACACCATATATTTT.

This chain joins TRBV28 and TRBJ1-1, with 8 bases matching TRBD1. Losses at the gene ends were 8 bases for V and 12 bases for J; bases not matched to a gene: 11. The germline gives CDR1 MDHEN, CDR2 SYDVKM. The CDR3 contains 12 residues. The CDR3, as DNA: TGTGCCAGCGGCCAGGGGGCTTCGCGACCTTTCTTT. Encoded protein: CASGQGASRPFF.

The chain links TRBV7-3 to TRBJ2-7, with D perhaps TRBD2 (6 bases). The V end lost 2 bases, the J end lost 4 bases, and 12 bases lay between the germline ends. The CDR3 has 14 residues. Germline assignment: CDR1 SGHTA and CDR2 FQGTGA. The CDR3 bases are TGTGCCAGCAGCTTAGGGACTCCCGGGTACGAGCAGTACTTC. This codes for CASSLGTPGYEQYF.

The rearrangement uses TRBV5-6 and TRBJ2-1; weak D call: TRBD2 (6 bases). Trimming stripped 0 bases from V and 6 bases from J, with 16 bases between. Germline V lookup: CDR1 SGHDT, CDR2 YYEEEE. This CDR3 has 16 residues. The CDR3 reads CASSLEEGWYRNEQFF. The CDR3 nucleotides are TGTGCCAGCAGCTTGGAGGAGGGGTGGTATCGCAATGAGCAGTTCTTC.